The text below deals with one T cell receptor (beta chain). The CDR3 is made up of 13 amino acids. V trimming: 3 bases; J trimming: 6 bases; junction bases outside the gene matches: 1. Per germline, CDR1 WNHNN and CDR2 SYGVQD (reference sequence). These data are taken from a study of blood T cell repertoires in COVID-19. Whole-study context: COVID-19 samples, acute and convalescent, were from the United States, Italy and Spain. The analysed material was cDNA or gDNA that came from T cells, B-cell-depleted T cells, or PBMCs.

Per the original data handling: Researchers report that nucleated cell counts were estimated from reference gene primer amplification. Profiled with immunoSEQ multiplex PCR; TCRdb holds only in-frame clones, not every one. Clone size and V and J calls were adopted from that table, with D and trimming inferred from the DNA. The repertoire holds about 210,000 clones, approximately 78% seen once, with 10% to 15% in the top ten. This chain uses TRBV10-1 with TRBJ2-2; the match to TRBD2 covers 7 bases. Input material: peripheral blood. The receptor was derived from a woman aged 40 to 50 with acute or convalescent COVID-19. CDR3 sequence: CASSERGAGELFF. The DNA for the CDR3 is TGCGCCAGCAGTGAACGGGGGGCCGGGGAGCTGTTTTTT.